This TCR beta chain appears in the sequencing data of a study of T cells in Graves' hyperthyroidism and ophthalmopathy. On the study more broadly: Upon initial diagnosis and before any treatment, peripheral blood was collected.

Patients were excluded for uncontrolled infection, other autoimmune disease, pregnancy or lactation. On the basis of clinical symptoms, serum thyroxine and TRAb, thyroid ultrasound and orbital computed tomography, diagnoses were made. The CDR3 is 13 amino acids. Trimming at V came to 3 bases and at J to 8 bases, leaving 5 bases not matched to a gene. Germline V gives CDR1 SQVTM, CDR2 ANQGSEA. This clonotype occurred many times. Its target is unknown. Study-wide findings and caveats: Classification by a 13 V-J model distinguished ophthalmopathy from stable hyperthyroidism.

RNA transcripts gave rise to amplified TCR beta CDR3 regions. RT-PCR in the first round (using the HTBI primer set) targeted the TCR CDR3. One entry per CDR3 protein, called by TCRdb with MiXCR from the multiplex PCR reads. The sample shows more than 300,000 distinct CDR3 sequences, approximately 18% of them seen only once. The sequencing input was blood. The clonotype was recovered from a woman under 40 with Graves' hyperthyroidism that later progressed to Graves' ophthalmopathy. This chain joins TRBV29-1 and TRBJ1-2; 11 bases map to TRBD1. CDR3 bases: TGCAGCGTTGACGGACAGGGGGCGCGAGGCTACACCTTC. It is translated as CSVDGQGARGYTF.